The rows below give T cell receptor beta chains drawn from one sample of a study of blood T cell repertoires in COVID-19. TCRdb keeps only in-frame clones here, not all; method: immunoSEQ multiplex PCR. The sample has roughly 200,000 clones, around 87% seen once. The specimen sequenced was peripheral blood. The receptors shown here come from a man aged 35 to 55 with active or convalescent COVID-19. The CDR3 runs from the conserved cysteine through the conserved F or W. D genes are given only for firm matches. A clone size is listed for some rows: how often the clone was seen (once, few, many), or a class if it is expanded.

-,14,TRBJ2-7,TRBV27,-,TGTGCCAGCAGTACAGGATGGCCTGGCTACGAGCAGTACTTC,CASSTGWPGYEQYF
-,16,TRBJ2-1,TRBV6-1,-,TGTGCCAGCAGTGAAGAAAGGCTAGCGCGCTACAATGAGCAGTTCTTC,CASSEERLARYNEQFF
-,15,TRBJ2-5,TRBV27,TRBD1,TGTGCCACCGGGGGGAGACAGGGGGCAAGGGAGACCCAGTACTTC,CATGGRQGARETQYF
-,15,TRBJ1-2,TRBV4-3,-,TGCGCCAGCAGCCAGGCTCGACAGAAGAACTATGGCTACACCTTC,CASSQARQKNYGYTF
-,12,TRBJ2-5,TRBV12-5,-,TGTGCTAGTGGTTTACAGGGCGAGACCCAGTACTTC,CASGLQGETQYF
-,14,TRBJ2-2,TRBV6-6,-,TGTGCCAGCAGTCTAACAGCTTTCACCGGGGAGCTGTTTTTT,CASSLTAFTGELFF
-,17,TRBJ2-1,TRBV4-1,TRBD2,TGCGCCAGCAGCCAAACCCGGGGACTAGCGGACTACAATGAGCAGTTCTTC,CASSQTRGLADYNEQFF
-,16,TRBJ1-1,TRBV7-8,-,TGTGCCAGCAGAGCAAAGGTTGGCCGGGTGAACACTGAAGCTTTCTTT,CASRAKVGRVNTEAFF
once,15,TRBJ2-7,TRBV9,-,TGTGCCAGCAGCGGTACCGGACAAATCGAAAACGAGCAGTACTTC,CASSGTGQIENEQYF
-,12,TRBJ1-2,TRBV12-3/TRBV12-4,-,TGTGCCAGCAGTTTCCCAGGTTCCGGCTACACCTTC,CASSFPGSGYTF
-,13,TRBJ1-3,TRBV5-6,-,TGTGCCAGCACCACAGGGTCTGGAAACACCATATATTTT,CASTTGSGNTIYF
-,13,TRBJ1-1,TRBV12-3/TRBV12-4,-,TGTGCCAGCAGGGCGGGTTTCGGGACTGAAGCTTTCTTT,CASRAGFGTEAFF
few,14,TRBJ2-7,TRBV2,-,TGTGCCAGCAGTGAAGAGGTCAGGTCCTACGAGCAGTACTTC,CASSEEVRSYEQYF
-,15,TRBJ2-7,TRBV5-1,TRBD2,TGCGCCAGCAGCCCTCGGACTAGCGGGGGCTACGAGCAGTACTTC,CASSPRTSGGYEQYF
-,14,TRBJ2-7,TRBV28,TRBD2,TGTGCCAGCAGGGAACTAGCGGGGGTCTACGAGCAGTACTTC,CASRELAGVYEQYF
-,15,TRBJ2-7,TRBV6-5,TRBD1,TGTGCCAGCAACCTCTTGGGACAGCCTAACTACGAGCAGTACTTC,CASNLLGQPNYEQYF
-,14,TRBJ2-1,TRBV28,TRBD2,TGTGCCAGCGGGACTAGCGGGGGGGCATACGAGCAGTTCTTC,CASGTSGGAYEQFF
-,14,TRBJ2-4,TRBV5-1,-,TGCGCCAGCAGCTTGGAGGGAGACAAAAACATTCAGTACTTC,CASSLEGDKNIQYF
once,13,TRBJ2-5,TRBV30,-,TGTGCCTGGAGTGTACTAGACCAAGAGACCCAGTACTTC,CAWSVLDQETQYF
-,15,TRBJ1-1,TRBV28,-,TGTGCCAGCAGTTTACCAACAGGGCGGGACACTGAAGCTTTCTTT,CASSLPTGRDTEAFF
-,15,TRBJ1-2,TRBV7-2,TRBD1,TGTGCCAGCAGCACCGGACAGGGTGAGAACTATGGCTACACCTTC,CASSTGQGENYGYTF
-,14,TRBJ1-1,TRBV19,-,TGTGCCAGCACGGGGAGCGAGAGGGTCACTGAAGCTTTCTTT,CASTGSERVTEAFF
-,16,TRBJ1-5,TRBV4-1,-,TGCGCCAGCAGCCAAGAGGGCAGGGGAAGCAATCAGCCCCAGCATTTT,CASSQEGRGSNQPQHF
-,17,TRBJ2-2,TRBV7-8,TRBD2,TGTGCCAGCTCCGCGCGACTAGCGGGGGGGCGGGGCGGGGAGCTGTTTTTT,CASSARLAGGRGGELFF
-,13,TRBJ1-2,TRBV30,-,TGTGCCTGGAGTCGACAGGCGGGCTATGGCTACACCTTC,CAWSRQAGYGYTF
once,18,TRBJ2-2,TRBV7-2,TRBD2,TGTGCCAGCAGCTTAGATCCAGCGGGGAGGCCGGGGACCGGGGAGCTGTTTTTT,CASSLDPAGRPGTGELFF
-,15,TRBJ2-7,TRBV7-9,-,TGTGCCAGCAGCTTAATTCTAGGGGAATACAACGAGCAGTACTTC,CASSLILGEYNEQYF
-,11,TRBJ2-5,TRBV20-1,-,TGCAGTGCTAGAGAACAGGGGACCCAGTACTTC,CSAREQGTQYF
-,19,TRBJ2-1,TRBV15,-,TGTGCCACCAGCAGAGCTTCGCCCTTAGAGAGGGCTCTAAATCATGAGCAGTTCTTC,CATSRASPLERALNHEQFF
once,14,TRBJ1-3,TRBV19,-,TGTGCCAGTAGGAGGGAAAGCTCTGGAAACACCATATATTTT,CASRRESSGNTIYF
-,14,TRBJ2-7,TRBV9,TRBD2,TGTGCCAGCAGCTATAGCGGGGGCGAGGACGAGCAGTACTTC,CASSYSGGEDEQYF
-,14,TRBJ2-2,TRBV29-1,-,TGCAGCGTTGAAGGGGGAGGTGTAAGGCGGGAGCTGTTTTTT,CSVEGGGVRRELFF
-,15,TRBJ1-2,TRBV14,-,TGTGCCAGCAGCCAAGTTCCGGGGTCGGACTATGGCTACACCTTC,CASSQVPGSDYGYTF
-,16,TRBJ1-2,TRBV9,TRBD1,TGTGCCAGCAGCGCTAGTACCGGACAGGGAAACTATGGCTACACCTTC,CASSASTGQGNYGYTF
-,15,TRBJ1-4,TRBV28,TRBD1,TGTGCCAGCAGTTTATGGGGACAGTCGAATGAAAAACTGTTTTTT,CASSLWGQSNEKLFF
-,14,TRBJ1-2,TRBV20-1,-,TGCAGTGCTAGTTACTCGCTCACCCTCTATGGCTACACCTTC,CSASYSLTLYGYTF
-,16,TRBJ2-1,TRBV4-1,TRBD2,TGCGCCAGCAGCCAAGGACTAGCGAGTTTGTACAATGAGCAGTTCTTC,CASSQGLASLYNEQFF
-,15,TRBJ2-5,TRBV4-1,TRBD1,TGCGCCAGCAGCCCTCGACAGGGGGGCCGAGAGACCCAGTACTTC,CASSPRQGGRETQYF
-,14,TRBJ1-5,TRBV29-1,TRBD1,TGCAGCGTTGTTGAGGGGGCGTCAGATCAGCCCCAGCATTTT,CSVVEGASDQPQHF
-,11,TRBJ1-2,TRBV29-1,-,TGCAGCGTTGTTGCAGACTATGGCTACACCTTC,CSVVADYGYTF
few,13,TRBJ1-5,TRBV12-3/TRBV12-4,-,TGTGCCAGCAGTTTGAGGGCAGACCAGCCCCAGCATTTT,CASSLRADQPQHF
-,13,TRBJ1-6,TRBV10-3,TRBD1,TGTGCCATCAGAAGGACAGGGACGTCACCCCTCCACTTT,CAIRRTGTSPLHF
few,17,TRBJ1-1,TRBV28,-,TGTGCCAGCAGTTTTCAATGGGAGGTCCCCGAGAACACTGAAGCTTTCTTT,CASSFQWEVPENTEAFF
-,14,TRBJ1-5,TRBV7-9,-,TGTGCCAGCAGCTTAGGGGGGCCGGGGCAGCCCCAGCATTTT,CASSLGGPGQPQHF
few,14,TRBJ1-2,TRBV28,-,TGTGCCAGCAGTTTGGGAGACAGGCTCTATGGCTACACCTTC,CASSLGDRLYGYTF
-,15,TRBJ2-3,TRBV7-2,-,TGTGCCAGCAGCTTATTTGGCCTAGATGTCGGTACGCAGTATTTT,CASSLFGLDVGTQYF
once,17,TRBJ2-1,TRBV7-9,TRBD2,TGTGCCAGCAGCTTACGGGGCGGGGGGAGCTCCTACAATGAGCAGTTCTTC,CASSLRGGGSSYNEQFF
-,14,TRBJ1-6,TRBV27,-,TGTGCCAGCAGTTTCTCCAGGGGAAATTCACCCCTCCACTTT,CASSFSRGNSPLHF
few,16,TRBJ1-6,TRBV10-3,-,TGTGCCATCAGTACTGACCCCAAGCGGTATAATTCACCCCTCCACTTT,CAISTDPKRYNSPLHF
-,14,TRBJ2-3,TRBV7-9,-,TGTGCCAGCAGCTTGAGGCGGGGAGCAGATACGCAGTATTTT,CASSLRRGADTQYF
-,14,TRBJ2-5,TRBV5-8,-,TGTGCCAGCAGCTCGAGGGCTGCTCAAGAGACCCAGTACTTC,CASSSRAAQETQYF
few,14,TRBJ1-1,TRBV11-1,-,TGTGCCAGCAGCTTAGACGGTTTGAACACTGAAGCTTTCTTT,CASSLDGLNTEAFF